Only a few counts were recorded for the clone carrying this T cell receptor (beta chain). Some clones are missing from TCRdb's copy, which holds only in-frame ones; the method was immunoSEQ multiplex PCR. Of about 1,500 clones in the sample, about 29% were seen once. J was trimmed by 4 bases and V by 5 bases; bases with no gene match: 4. The CDR3 totals 14 residues. Germline values: CDR1 LNHDA, CDR2 SQIVND (reference sequence). These data belong to a study of T cells in localized non-small cell lung cancer. This rearrangement joins TRBV19 to TRBJ2-1, with 8 bases matching TRBD2. The sequence was obtained from a male donor aged 60 or over with stage I squamous cell lung carcinoma. The sequencing used normal lung tissue next to the tumor, collected before any cancer treatment. CDR3 loop: CASSAGGEYNEQFF. The CDR3 nucleotides read TGTGCCAGTAGTGCGGGAGGAGAATACAATGAGCAGTTCTTC.